Listed here are 7 T cell receptor beta chains from one sample, sequenced in a study of blood T cell repertoires in COVID-19. Assay used: immunoSEQ multiplex PCR; TCRdb lists only in-frame clones, some missing. The table has about 180,000 clones, over 75% seen once. The specimen was PBMCs or T cells enriched from blood (not recorded which). Receptors were obtained from a young woman who had recovered from COVID-19.

In regard to this clone: One end of the junction fails to match germline, which may point to a read error. The gene calls are TRBV20-1 and TRBJ2-5; TRBD1 is a possible D gene (5 bases). CDR1 DFQATT and CDR2 SNEGSKA come from the germline V gene (reference sequence). The CDR3 length is 11 residues. In DNA form, the CDR3 reads TGCAGTGCTAATCAGGGTCCCCCGTTGAACTTC. Amino acids: CSANQGPPLNF.

V gene TRBV5-1 combines with J gene TRBJ1-1; TRBD1 matches 9 bases. The CDR3 is made up of 12 amino acids. Germline assignment: CDR1 SGHRS and CDR2 YFSETQ. V was clipped by 7 bases and J by 5 bases; unmatched bases: 3. CDR3 DNA sequence: TGCGCCAGCGGACAGGGGAGGACTGAAGCTTTCTTT. Protein product: CASGQGRTEAFF.

The chain recombines TRBV28 with TRBJ1-2; no firm D call. The germline CDR1 and CDR2 sequences are MDHEN and SYDVKM. V was clipped by 5 bases and J by 5 bases, with 15 bases between them. This CDR3 region has 14 residues. The CDR3 spells CASSPGQSLYGYTF. In DNA form, the CDR3 reads TGTGCCAGCAGTCCTGGGCAGAGCTTATATGGCTACACCTTC.

The chain carries TRBV4-1 and TRBJ1-2; tentative D call: TRBD1 (5 bases). This CDR3 region has 13 residues. The germline gives CDR1 MGHRA, CDR2 YSYEKL. The V gene lost 2 bases and the J gene lost 10 bases, with 14 bases spanning the gap. The CDR3 sequence: CASSQNVGEVYTF. The CDR3 DNA reads TGCGCCAGCAGCCAAAACGTAGGGGAGGTCTACACCTTC.

There are many counts of this clone. The chain is built from TRBV3-1 (or the pseudogene TRBV3-2) and TRBJ2-1; no reliable D call. Per the germline V gene, CDR1 is LGHDT and CDR2 is YNNKEL (reference sequence). V shed 0 bases and J shed 9 bases, with 9 bases lying between them. The CDR3 is 13 residues long. CDR3 nucleotide sequence: TGTGCCAGCAGCCAAGATGAGGATAGTGAGCAGTTCTTC. Its protein is CASSQDEDSEQFF.

The chain couples TRBV19 to TRBJ1-2; no reliable D call. Per the germline V gene, CDR1 is LNHDA and CDR2 is SQIVND (reference sequence). V was trimmed by 8 bases and J by 4 bases, leaving 11 bases between them. The CDR3 spans 12 residues. CDR3 nucleotide sequence: TGTGCCAGTGAGGAGACCCCCTATGGCTACACCTTC. Its translation: CASEETPYGYTF.

V usage is TRBV6-2 or TRBV6-3 and J usage is TRBJ1-5; the D is unclear. Germline values: CDR1 MNHEY, CDR2 SVGEGT. The germline V and J ends were trimmed by 2 bases and 11 bases, with 10 bases remaining between them. The CDR3 runs to 12 residues. The DNA for the CDR3 is TGTGCCAGCAGTTACCCTCCTGAGGCCCAGCATTTT. This codes for CASSYPPEAQHF.